The 2 T cell receptor beta chains listed next were all sequenced from one sample in a study of human T cells and chemical hapten exposure. TCRdb re-called the RACE reads through MiXCR, storing one row per CDR3 protein. The sample holds 75,000 to 100,000 distinct CDR3 sequences; 9.5% to 15% are singletons and the top ten take 2.1%. Sample time point: patch test 1, 2 weeks after DPC sensitization. Treatment defined: therapeutic diphenylcyclopropenone sensitization with weekly scalp DPC. The sequenced sample was whole blood, obtained in connection with sensitization to the hapten diphenylcyclopropenone (DPC). These receptors came from a woman in her forties with alopecia areata. Some clones in this sample may be carry-over from other donors' samples.

This clonotype has ten or more counts. The chain recombines TRBV29-1 with TRBJ1-1; D unclear. Germline V gene lookup returns CDR1 SQVTM and CDR2 ANQGSEA. V dropped 4 bases and J dropped 1 base, with 7 bases sitting between them. CDR3 length: 12 residues. CDR3 DNA sequence: TGCAGCGTTGCAGGTTGGAACACTGAAGCTTTCTTT. Residues: CSVAGWNTEAFF.

This clonotype was seen many times. This sequence joins TRBV28 and TRBJ2-1; D call uncertain. The V and J ends lost 5 bases and 6 bases respectively, with 17 bases between them. The germline V gene encodes CDR1 MDHEN and CDR2 SYDVKM. The CDR3 covers 15 residues. CDR3 sequence: CASSSRGPRINEQFF. The CDR3 DNA follows: TGTGCCAGCAGTAGCCGCGGCCCCCGAATCAATGAGCAGTTCTTC.